The T cell receptor (beta chain) under discussion was sequenced for a study of T cell responses to AZD1222 COVID-19 vaccine. The method was immunoSEQ multiplex PCR; TCRdb's version includes in-frame clones alone and lacks a portion of them. The table lists around 120,000 clones, approximately 86% of them singletons. Germline CDR1 is KGHDR and CDR2 is SFDVKD. This CDR3 is 14 amino acids long. Trimming removed 4 bases from V and 2 bases from J, with 11 bases in between. The chain joins TRBV24-1 to TRBJ2-7, with D hard to call. Here the sequenced sample was peripheral blood, taken on day 0 of AZD1222 vaccination. The receptor comes from an adult in good health. CDR3 DNA sequence: TGTGCCACCAGTGAAAGGCCACAAGCCTACGAGCAGTACTTC. It codes for CATSERPQAYEQYF.